One sample yielded the 23 T cell receptor beta chains listed below, sequenced in a study of tumor-infiltrating lymphocytes in localized non-small cell lung cancer. Measured with immunoSEQ multiplex PCR; TCRdb has only the in-frame clones, and not every one. The sample contains about 15,000 clones, 82% of which appear only once. Material: lung tumor tissue. The receptors were sampled from a human donor with non-small cell lung cancer.

The chain carries TRBV19 and TRBJ1-1; D not resolved. The CDR3 has 13 amino acids. From germline, CDR1 is LNHDA and CDR2 SQIVND (reference sequence). V dropped 3 bases and J dropped 4 bases, with 9 bases sitting between them. CDR3 coding DNA: TGTGCCAGTAGTATGTTGGGAGGCACTGAAGCTTTCTTT. Amino acid sequence: CASSMLGGTEAFF.

J is TRBJ1-1 and V is TRBV11-2; D is possibly TRBD1 (6 bases). Trimming removed 5 bases from V and 1 base from J, with 11 bases in between. The CDR3 has 14 residues. Germline loops: CDR1 SGHAT, CDR2 FQNNGV. CDR3 protein: CASSDPGQNTEAFF. The CDR3 coding sequence is TGTGCCAGCAGCGACCCGGGACAGAACACTGAAGCTTTCTTT.

The V and J genes are TRBV5-1 and TRBJ1-3; 7 bases map to TRBD1. This CDR3 comprises 14 residues. The junction had 5 bases not matched to a gene; V was cut back by 4 bases and J by 4 bases. The germline V gene encodes CDR1 SGHRS and CDR2 YFSETQ. As DNA, the CDR3 is TGCGCCAGCAGCATCGGGACAGCAGGAAACACCATATATTTT. Translation gives CASSIGTAGNTIYF.

This clone has only a few counts. The chain carries TRBV5-1 and TRBJ1-3; D uncertain. CDR1 SGHRS and CDR2 YFSETQ come from the germline V gene. The CDR3 spans 16 residues. The V end lost 0 bases, the J end lost 1 base, and 11 bases lay between the germline ends. This CDR3 reads CASSLDMAKSGNTIYF. The CDR3 coding sequence is TGCGCCAGCAGCTTGGATATGGCGAAGTCTGGAAACACCATATATTTT.

The rearrangement uses TRBV27 and TRBJ1-1; 8 bases match TRBD1. V was clipped by 6 bases and J by 5 bases; unmatched bases: 14. CDR1 and CDR2 from the germline V gene are MNHEY and SMNVEV (reference sequence). The CDR3 totals 16 residues. The CDR3 coding sequence is TGTGCCAGCAGCATAGACAGGGGCACTCGAAGGACTGAAGCTTTCTTT. It is translated as CASSIDRGTRRTEAFF.

This sequence joins TRBV18 and TRBJ2-2; D gene uncertain. This CDR3 spans 15 amino acids. Trimming shortened V by 2 bases and J by 3 bases, and 10 bases separated the two germline ends. Looked up from germline, CDR1 is KGHSH and CDR2 is LQKENI. CDR3 amino acids: CASSPSRADTGELFF. CDR3 bases: TGTGCCAGCTCACCATCTAGGGCGGACACCGGGGAGCTGTTTTTT.

V and J are TRBV11-3 and TRBJ2-7, with D hard to call. In germline, CDR1 is SGHNT, CDR2 YENEEA. Trimming cost V 0 bases and J 3 bases, with 9 bases left between them. The CDR3 has 14 residues. The CDR3 DNA reads TGTGCCAGCAGCTTAGATTCACCAGGCTACGAGCAGTACTTC. This codes for CASSLDSPGYEQYF.

V gene TRBV28 combines with J gene TRBJ2-7, with a possible D match to TRBD2 (5 bases). From germline, CDR1 is MDHEN and CDR2 SYDVKM. This CDR3 has 12 amino acids. The germline V and J ends were trimmed by 7 bases and 6 bases, with 13 bases remaining between them. This CDR3 is CASMITAGEQYF. As DNA, the CDR3 is TGTGCCAGCATGATCACGGCGGGCGAGCAGTACTTC. The whole variable domain, filled in from reference TRBV28 and TRBJ2-7, reads DVKVTQSSRYLVKRTGEKVFLECVQDMDHENMFWYRQDPGLGLRLIYFSYDVKMKEKGDIPEGYSVSREKKERFSLILESASTNQTSMYLCASMITAGEQYFGPGTRLTVT.

This chain joins TRBV11-2 and TRBJ1-2; 7 bases align to TRBD1. Germline V lookup: CDR1 SGHAT, CDR2 FQNNGV. CDR3 length equals 13 residues. V trimming: 3 bases; J trimming: 4 bases; junction bases outside the gene matches: 2. This CDR3 reads CASSLAGGYGYTF. As DNA, the CDR3 is TGTGCCAGCAGCTTGGCAGGGGGCTATGGCTACACCTTC.

This clone showed up just once. The chain employs TRBV2 and TRBJ2-7; a possible D gene is TRBD2 (5 bases). The germline CDR1 and CDR2 sequences are SNHLY and FYNNEI. V shed 6 bases and J shed 0 bases, with 12 bases lying between them. This CDR3 comprises 14 residues. CDR3: CASSGGFLSYEQYF. The CDR3 nucleotides read TGTGCCAGCAGCGGCGGGTTCCTCTCCTACGAGCAGTACTTC.

The chain couples TRBV29-1 to TRBJ2-3; 13 nucleotides match TRBD2. Germline values: CDR1 SQVTM, CDR2 ANQGSEA. With 4 bases clipped from V and 6 bases from J, the junction kept 4 bases outside the gene matches. The CDR3 is made up of 14 amino acids. CDR3 sequence (DNA): TGCAGCGTTGGGACTAGCGGGAGATCGGATACGCAGTATTTT. The encoded protein is CSVGTSGRSDTQYF.

V is TRBV19 and J is TRBJ2-5; 9 nucleotides line up with TRBD2. The junction had 0 bases not matched to a gene; V was cut back by 3 bases and J by 4 bases. Germline loops: CDR1 LNHDA, CDR2 SQIVND (reference sequence). There are 13 residues in the CDR3. This CDR3 is CASSISGRETQYF. CDR3 DNA: TGTGCCAGTAGTATTAGCGGGAGAGAGACCCAGTACTTC.

This chain joins TRBV6-5 and TRBJ1-6, with D perhaps matching TRBD1 (5 bases). Germline V gene sequence: CDR1 MNHEY, CDR2 SVGAGI. The CDR3 contains 15 residues. Trimming shortened V by 4 bases and J by 8 bases, and 15 bases separated the two germline ends. In DNA, the CDR3 is TGTGCCAGCAGTTTCCGGGGGGTTATTGATTCACCCCTCCACTTT. As protein: CASSFRGVIDSPLHF.

The V gene is TRBV5-6, the J gene TRBJ2-6; the D is unclear. The V end was cut by 0 bases, the J end by 3 bases, with 4 bases between. This CDR3 is built from 14 residues. Germline-derived CDR1 and CDR2 are SGHDT and YYEEEE. The CDR3 DNA follows: TGTGCCAGCAGCTTGGTTAGTGGGGCCAACGTCCTGACTTTC. Amino acids: CASSLVSGANVLTF.

The chain combines TRBV7-2 with TRBJ1-5; possible D gene TRBD1, 5 bases. The CDR3 covers 13 residues. V lost 5 bases and J lost 2, with 7 bases in between. Germline CDR1 and CDR2: SGHTA and FQGNSA. CDR3 DNA sequence: TGTGCCAGCAGCCCACAGGGCAATCAGCCCCAGCATTTT. Protein: CASSPQGNQPQHF.

This clone was detected only a few times. This chain joins TRBV6-6 and TRBJ2-2; tentative D call: TRBD1 (5 bases). This CDR3 is 13 amino acids long. Per the germline V gene, CDR1 is MNHNY and CDR2 is SVGAGI (reference sequence). Trimming left V 7 bases short and J 1 base short, with 7 bases between. CDR3 bases: TGTGCCAGCACCGACAGGAACACCGGGGAGCTGTTTTTT. Translating gives CASTDRNTGELFF.

The gene calls are TRBV2 and TRBJ2-7, with 9 bases lining up with TRBD2. The CDR3 has 14 residues. Trimming removed 6 bases from V and 3 bases from J; junction bases left unmatched: 6. Germline V CDR1 and CDR2: SNHLY, FYNNEI. CDR3 in amino acids: CASSSGTSFYEQYF. The CDR3 coding sequence is TGTGCCAGCAGCTCCGGGACTAGCTTCTACGAGCAGTACTTC.

The chain couples TRBV19 to TRBJ2-2, with 9 bases matching TRBD1. CDR1 is LNHDA, CDR2 SQIVND, per germline (reference sequence). The CDR3 runs to 16 residues. J lost 6 bases, V lost 6 bases, and 11 bases had no gene match. CDR3 loop: CASRPNRDREAGELFF. The CDR3 DNA is TGTGCCAGTAGACCAAACCGGGACAGGGAAGCCGGGGAGCTGTTTTTT.

The rearrangement links TRBV27 to TRBJ1-4, with 7 bases lining up with TRBD1. V trimming: 6 bases; J trimming: 6 bases; junction bases outside the gene matches: 4. Germline V CDR1 and CDR2: MNHEY, SMNVEV (reference sequence). The CDR3 sequence is 13 residues long. CDR3: CASRRTGDEKLFF. CDR3 bases: TGTGCCAGCAGAAGAACAGGGGATGAAAAACTGTTTTTT.

The CDR3 sequence: CASSPRPHNTEAFF. The CDR3 DNA reads TGCGCCAGCAGCCCCAGGCCCCACAACACTGAAGCTTTCTTT. The chain carries TRBV5-1 and TRBJ1-1; no clear D gene. Germline V gene data show CDR1 as SGHRS and CDR2 as YFSETQ. Trimming removed 4 bases from V and 2 bases from J, with 12 bases in between. This CDR3 is built from 14 residues. Variable domain in full (rest from reference TRBV5-1 and TRBJ1-1): KAGVTQTPRYLIKTRGQQVTLSCSPISGHRSVSWYQQTPGQGLQFLFEYFSETQRNKGNFPGRFSGRQFSNSRSEMNVSTLELGDSALYLCASSPRPHNTEAFFGQGTRLTVV.

The chain recombines TRBV6-1 with TRBJ2-1; D perhaps matches TRBD2 (6 bases). Germline-derived CDR1 and CDR2 are MNHNS and SASEGT. The germline V and J ends were trimmed by 5 bases and 8 bases, with 13 bases remaining between them. This CDR3 is built from 13 residues. CDR3 loop: CASSQTRTDEQFF. Written as DNA, the CDR3 is TGTGCCAGCAGTCAGACTAGAACGGATGAGCAGTTCTTC.

This sequence joins TRBV14 and TRBJ2-7, with a possible D match to TRBD1 (5 bases). Trimming cost V 3 bases and J 0 bases, with 9 bases left between them. The germline gives CDR1 SGHDN, CDR2 FVKESK. The CDR3 is 14 amino acids. In DNA form, the CDR3 reads TGTGCCAGCAGCCAGGACATGGCCTCCTACGAGCAGTACTTC. Its translation: CASSQDMASYEQYF. Filled out from reference TRBV14 and TRBJ2-7, the complete variable domain reads EAGVTQFPSHSVIEKGQTVTLRCDPISGHDNLYWYRRVMGKEIKFLLHFVKESKQDESGMPNNRFLAERTGGTYSTLKVQPAELEDSGVYFCASSQDMASYEQYFGPGTRLTVT.

The genes are TRBV19 and TRBJ2-3; 10 bases match TRBD1. CDR1 and CDR2 from the germline V gene are LNHDA and SQIVND (reference sequence). The CDR3 length is 15 residues. The V segment lost 7 bases and the J segment 4 bases; nucleotides outside the gene matches: 8. CDR3 DNA: TGTGCCAGTAAGGTCGGGACAGGGGAGTCAGATACGCAGTATTTT. This codes for CASKVGTGESDTQYF.